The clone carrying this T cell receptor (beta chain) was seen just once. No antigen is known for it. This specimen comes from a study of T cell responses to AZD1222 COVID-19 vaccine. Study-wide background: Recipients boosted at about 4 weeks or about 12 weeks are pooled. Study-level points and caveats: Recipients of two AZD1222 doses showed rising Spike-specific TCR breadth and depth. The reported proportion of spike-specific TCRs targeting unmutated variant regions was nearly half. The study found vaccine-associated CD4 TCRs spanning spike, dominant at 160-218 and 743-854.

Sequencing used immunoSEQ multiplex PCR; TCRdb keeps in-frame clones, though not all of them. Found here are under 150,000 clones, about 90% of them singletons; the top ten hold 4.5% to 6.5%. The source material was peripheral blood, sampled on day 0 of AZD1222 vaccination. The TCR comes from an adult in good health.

Here the CDR3 reads CASIIYGTGDGAFF. For the CDR3, the DNA is TGTGCCAGCATCATATATGGGACAGGGGACGGGGCTTTCTTT. V usage is TRBV7-2 and J usage is TRBJ1-1, with TRBD1 matching 10 bases. The CDR3 runs 14 residues. The J segment lost 11 bases and the V segment lost 7 bases, leaving 13 bases of the junction unmatched. Germline loops: CDR1 SGHTA, CDR2 FQGNSA.